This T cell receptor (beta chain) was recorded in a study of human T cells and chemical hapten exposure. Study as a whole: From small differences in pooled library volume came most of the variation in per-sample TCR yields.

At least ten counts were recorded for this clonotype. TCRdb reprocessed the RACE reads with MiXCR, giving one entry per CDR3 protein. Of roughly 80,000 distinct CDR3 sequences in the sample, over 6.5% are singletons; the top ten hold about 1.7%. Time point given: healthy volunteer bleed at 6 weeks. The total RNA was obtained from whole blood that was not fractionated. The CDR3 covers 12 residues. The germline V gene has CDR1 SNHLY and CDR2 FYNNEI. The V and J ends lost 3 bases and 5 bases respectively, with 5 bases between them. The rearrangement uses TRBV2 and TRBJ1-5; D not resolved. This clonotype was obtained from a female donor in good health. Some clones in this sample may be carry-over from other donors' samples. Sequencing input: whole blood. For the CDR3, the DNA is TGTGCCAGCAGTGACACAGATCAGCCCCAGCATTTT. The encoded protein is CASSDTDQPQHF.